This TCR beta chain was observed in a study of molecular identifiers for immune sequencing clone quantification. About the study: Five aliquots were made in replicates from the RNA of around 18,000 or 91,000 naive CD8 cells, and four were sequenced. The study's findings and limits: Whereas naive cells kept under 1% of molecules in clones above 20 RNA copies, such clones held over 97% in effectors.

The CDR3 spans 16 residues. Germline V CDR1 and CDR2: SGHRS, YFSETQ. Losses at the gene ends were 4 bases for V and 7 bases for J; bases not matched to a gene: 12. This clonotype occurred a few times. As yet, its antigen is unknown. Naive CD8 library inputs spanned 20,000 to 1,000,000 sorted cells and 10%, 30% or 50% RNA. Sorting captured naive CD8 T cells as CD8+CD4-CCR7+CD45RA+. TCRdb re-derived calls from the PCR reads in MiXCR, one entry per CDR3 protein. In the table there are 85,000 to 90,000 distinct CDR3 sequences, roughly 20% of which are singletons. This sequence joins TRBV5-1 and TRBJ2-1; 9 bases fit TRBD2. The sequenced material came from naive CD8+ T cells from blood, with Jurkat cell RNA spiked in. Subset denoted: FACS-sorted CD8+CD4-CCR7+CD45RA+ naive T cells. This TCR derives from a human donor in good health. Some libraries in this study had Jurkat cell RNA spiked in. The CDR3 loop is CASSLGGSGGLNEQFF. The CDR3 bases are TGCGCCAGCAGCCTTGGGGGAAGCGGGGGGTTAAATGAGCAGTTCTTC.